This passage covers 20 T cell receptor beta chains from one sample sequenced in a study of STAT5B mutations in CD4+ large granular lymphocyte leukemia. The protocol was immunoSEQ multiplex PCR, while the TCRdb copy is restricted to in-frame clones and leaves out a portion. The sample includes 25,000 to 35,000 clones, 71% seen only once; the top ten take over 0.4%. Source material: CD4+ T cells from blood buffy coats. The receptors shown here come from a human donor in good health.

The chain employs TRBV28 and TRBJ1-2; 7 nucleotides line up with TRBD1. V shed 4 bases and J 4 bases; nucleotides not matched to a gene: 18. The CDR3 extends over 18 amino acids. CDR1 MDHEN and CDR2 SYDVKM come from the germline V gene. Here the CDR3 reads CASSSFSGTAFGSYGYTF. The DNA for the CDR3 is TGTGCCAGCAGTTCCTTCTCCGGGACAGCGTTCGGTAGCTATGGCTACACCTTC.

This chain connects TRBV7-2 to TRBJ2-7; 8 bases are shared with TRBD2. Germline CDR1 and CDR2: SGHTA and FQGNSA. The CDR3 has 17 residues. V trimming: 5 bases; J trimming: 1 base; junction bases outside the gene matches: 13. CDR3 bases: TGTGCCAGCAGCCGCGTAGGAGGGGCGGGGGGATCCTACGAGCAGTACTTC. Translated, it gives CASSRVGGAGGSYEQYF.

The chain combines TRBV10-2 with TRBJ1-5; possibly TRBD1 for D (6 bases). V lost 7 bases and J lost 2, with 15 bases in between. CDR1 and CDR2 from the germline V gene are WSHSY and SAAADI. The CDR3 loop spans 15 amino acids. This CDR3 reads CASNPTGVGNQPQHF. CDR3 nucleotide sequence: TGCGCCAGCAACCCGACAGGCGTAGGCAATCAGCCCCAGCATTTT.

This clone appeared once. One end of the junction does not line up with germline, which may come from a read error. The chain joins TRBV27 to TRBJ2-1, with TRBD2 identical over 10 bases. This CDR3 is 16 amino acids long. Germline CDR1 reads MNHEY; CDR2 reads SMNVEV (reference sequence). CDR3 DNA: TGTGCCAGCACTTTACGGTCTAGCGGGGGAAGCTATGAGCAGTTCTTC. Residues: CASTLRSSGGSYEQFF.

The rearrangement links TRBV25-1 to TRBJ2-4; D remains unclear. V shed 3 bases and J shed 6 bases, with 12 bases lying between them. The CDR3 is 14 amino acids. Germline V gives CDR1 MGHDK, CDR2 SYGVNS. CDR3 loop: CASSEQAPGNIQYF. In DNA, the CDR3 is TGTGCCAGCAGTGAGCAGGCCCCAGGAAACATTCAGTACTTC.

The V and J genes are TRBV6-4 and TRBJ2-7; D not certain. The ends were cut back, 3 bases at V and 7 bases at J, with 19 bases in the middle. The length of the CDR3 is 15 residues. The germline gives CDR1 MRHNA, CDR2 SNTAGT. Here the CDR3 DNA reads TGTGCCAGCAGTGATCGGCAGTTCACCTGCCGGGAGCAGTACTTC. The encoded protein is CASSDRQFTCREQYF.

This sequence joins TRBV7-9 and TRBJ1-1; 7 positions agree with TRBD1. Germline CDR1 is SEHNR and CDR2 is FQNEAQ (reference sequence). CDR3 length: 14 residues. V dropped 5 bases and J dropped 0; count of bases not matched to a gene: 3. The CDR3 sequence: CASSLQGLNTEAFF. CDR3 bases: TGTGCCAGCAGCCTACAGGGGCTGAACACTGAAGCTTTCTTT.

This sequence joins TRBV5-5 and TRBJ1-1, with a weak D call TRBD1 (5 bases). Germline values: CDR1 SGHKS, CDR2 YYEKEE (reference sequence). The ends were cut back, 0 bases at V and 10 bases at J, with 16 bases in the middle. The CDR3 extends over 14 amino acids. The CDR3 spells CASSLAGADLGAFF. In DNA, the CDR3 is TGTGCCAGCAGCTTGGCCGGGGCCGATCTCGGAGCTTTCTTT. The variable domain in full, completed from reference TRBV5-5 and TRBJ1-1, reads DAGVTQSPTHLIKTRGQQVTLRCSPISGHKSVSWYQQVLGQGPQFIFQYYEKEERGRGNFPDRFSARQFPNYSSELNVNALLLGDSALYLCASSLAGADLGAFFGQGTRLTVV.

This chain connects TRBV11-2 to TRBJ2-3, with 8 bases fitting TRBD2. The CDR3 consists of 17 residues. The ends lost 5 bases at V and 5 bases at J; junction bases unmatched: 15. In germline, CDR1 is SGHAT, CDR2 FQNNGV. The DNA of the CDR3 is TGTGCCAGCAGCCAGCCCAATCCGGGACTAGAGGTAGATACGCAGTATTTT. Its translation is CASSQPNPGLEVDTQYF.

The chain has TRBV6-5 and TRBJ1-2; 8 bases align to TRBD1. The CDR3 runs to 14 residues. Germline CDR1 reads MNHEY; CDR2 reads SVGAGI. The V and J ends lost 5 bases and 7 bases, in that order; junction bases with no gene match: 9. The CDR3: CASSTPGGAGGYTF. DNA for the CDR3: TGTGCCAGCAGTACCCCAGGGGGCGCCGGTGGCTACACCTTC.

This chain links TRBV19 with TRBJ2-5; D is possibly TRBD2 (5 bases). Germline CDR1 is LNHDA and CDR2 is SQIVND (reference sequence). The CDR3 runs to 13 residues. V lost 5 bases, J lost 4 bases, and 11 bases lay in between. CDR3 nucleotides: TGTGCCAGTAGTTCGACTACCCGAGAGACCCAGTACTTC. Its protein is CASSSTTRETQYF.

The DNA for the CDR3 is TGTGCCACCGCCGAACTAGATACGCAGTATTTT. It yields the protein CATAELDTQYF. The chain has TRBV10-3 and TRBJ2-3; D ambiguous. The germline CDR1 and CDR2 sequences are ENHRY and SYGVKD. There are 11 residues in the CDR3. With 10 bases removed from V and 5 bases from J, the gap between germline ends came to 10 bases.

The gene calls are TRBV27 and TRBJ1-1; 9 bases line up with TRBD1. CDR3 length: 13 amino acids. Unmatched junction bases numbered 3, after V lost 6 bases and J lost 4 bases. The germline gives CDR1 MNHEY, CDR2 SMNVEV (reference sequence). In nucleotides, the CDR3 is TGTGCCAGCAGGCAGACAGGGGGCACTGAAGCTTTCTTT. Its protein is CASRQTGGTEAFF.

Only one count was recorded for this clone. The chain links TRBV18 to TRBJ2-7; D remains ambiguous. This CDR3 comprises 14 residues. Germline CDR1 reads KGHSH; CDR2 reads LQKENI. V lost 3 bases to trimming and J lost 3 bases, with 12 bases between them. The CDR3: CASSPSYGDYEQYF. In DNA, the CDR3 is TGTGCCAGCTCACCCTCGTACGGTGACTACGAGCAGTACTTC.

The rearrangement joins TRBV15 to TRBJ1-3, with 9 nucleotides matching TRBD1. V lost 3 bases, J lost 0 bases, and 3 bases stayed unmatched. Germline-derived CDR1 and CDR2 are LNHNV and YYDKDF (reference sequence). The CDR3 has 16 amino acids. This CDR3 reads CATSRDRGDSGNTIYF. The DNA for the CDR3 is TGTGCCACCAGCAGGGACAGGGGAGACTCTGGAAACACCATATATTTT.

V gene TRBV15 combines with J gene TRBJ1-6; 8 bases are shared with TRBD1. V shed 3 bases and J 10 bases; nucleotides not matched to a gene: 8. Germline-derived CDR1 and CDR2 are LNHNV and YYDKDF (reference sequence). The CDR3 spans 15 residues. The CDR3, as DNA: TGTGCCACCAGCAGGGGGACAGGAGGTGGATCACCCCTCCACTTT. Translated: CATSRGTGGGSPLHF.

The chain has TRBV19 and TRBJ1-2; 7 bases line up with TRBD1. J lost 5 bases, V lost 7 bases, and 13 bases had no gene match. Germline lookup yields CDR1 LNHDA and CDR2 SQIVND (reference sequence). This CDR3 spans 15 amino acids. This CDR3 is CASTTATGTEYGYTF. CDR3 DNA: TGTGCCAGTACCACCGCAACCGGGACAGAGTATGGCTACACCTTC.

V and J are TRBV2 and TRBJ2-7; no clear D gene. V was pared by 6 bases and J by 0 bases, with 3 bases between. Germline CDR1 and CDR2: SNHLY and FYNNEI. The CDR3 runs to 11 residues. In nucleotides, the CDR3 is TGTGCCAGCAGAACCTCCTACGAGCAGTACTTC. Protein sequence: CASRTSYEQYF.

The V and J genes are TRBV2 and TRBJ1-2; D unclear. Trimming stripped 11 bases from V and 6 bases from J, with 19 bases between. The CDR3 length is 13 residues. CDR1 is SNHLY, CDR2 FYNNEI, per germline. Here the CDR3 reads CAFRAFREDGYTF. In DNA form, the CDR3 reads TGTGCCTTTAGGGCCTTTCGGGAAGATGGCTACACCTTC.

The chain has TRBV11-2 and TRBJ1-2; D might be TRBD1 (6 bases). This CDR3 is 13 amino acids long. The germline CDR1 and CDR2 sequences are SGHAT and FQNNGV. V lost 1 base and J 8 bases, leaving 11 bases between the germline ends. The CDR3 here is CASSLGQAAGYTF. The CDR3 DNA sequence: TGTGCCAGCAGCTTAGGACAGGCCGCGGGCTACACCTTC.